The 16 T cell receptor beta chains given below trace back to one sample, sequenced in a study of CD8+ T cells in alopecia areata (dated by TCRdb to between 2018 and 2020). The method behind the library was the immunoSEQ multiplex PCR assay. To provide template for TCR sequencing, every sample had RNA extracted and reverse transcribed into cDNA. Imported from immuneACCESS, the table was reduced by TCRdb to in-frame sequences with V and J called. These copies leave out some clones; in studies compared against another copy, an unresolved V gene accounts for under half, and the cause of the remainder is not known. Recorded for this sample are some 99,000 clones; around two fifths of them occurred a single time. 0.79% of the sample goes to the ten largest clones. Sequencing was done on a sample of CD4+ T cells sorted from blood. The receptors originated from a human donor with alopecia areata.

This clone was seen only a few times. V and J are TRBV29-1 and TRBJ1-1; perhaps TRBD1 as D (5 bases). The germline CDR1 and CDR2 sequences are SQVTM and ANQGSEA. The CDR3 length is 12 residues. V was clipped by 6 bases and J by 1 base, with 9 bases between them. CDR3 amino acids: CSVGPGNTEAFF. In DNA, the CDR3 is TGCAGCGTGGGGCCGGGGAACACTGAAGCTTTCTTT.

The chain links TRBV19 to TRBJ2-5; no clear D. Germline assignment: CDR1 LNHDA and CDR2 SQIVND (reference sequence). V was cut by 1 base and J by 2 bases, with 8 bases left in between. The CDR3 sequence is 14 residues long. CDR3 residues: CASSIATAQETQYF. CDR3 in DNA: TGTGCCAGTAGTATAGCGACCGCTCAAGAGACCCAGTACTTC. Full variable domain (missing parts from reference TRBV19 and TRBJ2-5): DGGITQSPKYLFRKEGQNVTLSCEQNLNHDAMYWYRQDPGQGLRLIYYSQIVNDFQKGDIAEGYSVSREKKESFPLTVTSAQKNPTAFYLCASSIATAQETQYFGPGTRLLVL.

This chain joins TRBV30 and TRBJ2-3; TRBD2 is a possible D gene (5 bases). Deletions cut 5 bases from V and 3 bases from J, with 24 bases between. The CDR3 runs 17 residues. Germline assignment: CDR1 GTSNPN and CDR2 SVGIG (reference sequence). CDR3 protein: CAWSAFGLPPGTDTQYF. DNA of the CDR3: TGTGCCTGGTCGGCATTTGGACTGCCCCCGGGGACAGATACGCAGTATTTT.

In its sample, this clone was seen a few times. The V gene is TRBV18, the J gene TRBJ2-4; D gene ambiguous. There are 12 residues in the CDR3. With 3 bases removed from V and 6 bases from J, the gap between germline ends came to 6 bases. CDR1 and CDR2 (germline): KGHSH, LQKENI. CDR3 loop: CASSPGLNIQYF. The CDR3 coding sequence is TGTGCCAGCTCACCCGGATTAAACATTCAGTACTTC.

In its sample, this clone was seen a few times. The chain carries TRBV29-1 and TRBJ2-3, with D tentatively TRBD2 (5 bases). This CDR3 has 14 amino acids. Germline CDR1 SQVTM, CDR2 ANQGSEA. The V end was cut by 3 bases, the J end by 6 bases, with 16 bases between. The CDR3 reads CSVDERPKADTQYF. The CDR3 nucleotides are TGCAGCGTTGACGAGCGGCCAAAGGCCGATACGCAGTATTTT.

CDR3 in DNA: TGCAGCGTTGCAGTGTCAGGGGTGAGCACAGATACGCAGTATTTT. Translation: CSVAVSGVSTDTQYF. The chain links TRBV29-1 to TRBJ2-3; perhaps TRBD1 as D (6 bases). The CDR3 sequence is 15 residues long. V gave up 4 bases and J gave up 0 bases, with 14 bases separating them. Germline CDR1 and CDR2: SQVTM and ANQGSEA.

In its sample, this clone was seen a few times. The chain combines TRBV29-1 with TRBJ1-4, with D unclear. Trimming shortened V by 6 bases and J by 0 bases, and 8 bases separated the two germline ends. The CDR3 totals 13 residues. In germline, CDR1 is SQVTM, CDR2 ANQGSEA. This CDR3 reads CSVRTATNEKLFF. The CDR3 DNA is TGCAGCGTACGAACAGCAACTAATGAAAAACTGTTTTTT.

The chain has TRBV30 and TRBJ1-1; D possibly corresponds to TRBD1 (6 bases). Trimming stripped 0 bases from V and 4 bases from J, with 12 bases between. Looked up from germline, CDR1 is GTSNPN and CDR2 is SVGIG (reference sequence). The CDR3 spans 14 residues. The CDR3 reads CAWSVRGAGTEAFF. CDR3 bases: TGTGCCTGGAGTGTACGGGGGGCCGGCACTGAAGCTTTCTTT.

The rearrangement uses TRBV30 and TRBJ2-7; D is unclear. Trimming pared 2 bases from V and 4 bases from J, leaving 6 bases between. The germline gives CDR1 GTSNPN, CDR2 SVGIG (reference sequence). The CDR3 has 11 residues. The DNA of the CDR3 is TGTGCCTGGAGTCCCCGGTACGAGCAGTACTTC. Its translation is CAWSPRYEQYF. The whole variable domain, remainder taken from reference TRBV30 and TRBJ2-7, is SQTIHQWPATLVQPVGSPLSLECTVEGTSNPNLYWYRQAAGRGLQLLFYSVGIGQISSEVPQNLSASRPQDRQFILSSKKLLLSDSGFYLCAWSPRYEQYFGPGTRLTVT.

This clone has a handful of counts. V gene TRBV14 combines with J gene TRBJ2-3; D is undetermined. V gave up 3 bases and J gave up 4 bases, with 11 bases separating them. CDR1 and CDR2 from the germline V gene are SGHDN and FVKESK. CDR3 length equals 14 residues. The CDR3 nucleotides read TGTGCCAGCAGCCAGATTTGGGGTCCAGATACGCAGTATTTT. It codes for CASSQIWGPDTQYF.

The V gene is TRBV6-6, the J gene TRBJ2-1; D is unclear. Per germline, CDR1 MNHNY and CDR2 SVGAGI (reference sequence). This CDR3 region has 14 residues. Trimming took off 0 bases at V and 6 bases at J, with 9 bases between the two ends. CDR3 nucleotides: TGTGCCAGCAGTTACTCGAACCTGCTCAATGAGCAGTTCTTC. Residues: CASSYSNLLNEQFF.

The rearrangement links TRBV7-2 to TRBJ2-7; 7 nucleotides line up with TRBD1. CDR1 SGHTA and CDR2 FQGNSA come from the germline V gene. CDR3 size: 14 residues. The V segment lost 4 bases and the J segment 2 bases; nucleotides outside the gene matches: 5. CDR3 DNA: TGTGCCAGCAGCTCTACACAGGGGCCCTACGAGCAGTACTTC. As protein: CASSSTQGPYEQYF.

The chain recombines TRBV2 with TRBJ2-5, with D unclear. Looked up from germline, CDR1 is SNHLY and CDR2 is FYNNEI. The V and J ends lost 1 base and 5 bases respectively, with 14 bases between them. The CDR3 runs to 15 residues. The CDR3 nucleotides are TGTGCCAGCAGTGAAGAAACAAGCAGTGGCGAGACCCAGTACTTC. Amino acid sequence: CASSEETSSGETQYF.

The chain joins TRBV5-1 to TRBJ2-7; D possibly corresponds to TRBD1 (6 bases). V lost 2 bases, J lost 3 bases, and 18 bases lay in between. Germline V CDR1 and CDR2: SGHRS, YFSETQ. This CDR3 comprises 16 residues. The CDR3 here is CASSLIMAGANYEQYF. The CDR3 DNA reads as TGCGCCAGCAGCTTAATTATGGCAGGGGCGAACTACGAGCAGTACTTC.

This clone turned up a few times. The rearrangement uses TRBV29-1 and TRBJ2-7, with unresolved D. This CDR3 has 13 amino acids. Germline V gene lookup returns CDR1 SQVTM and CDR2 ANQGSEA. With 6 bases removed from V and 0 bases from J, the gap between germline ends came to 12 bases. The CDR3 is CSVGGWASYEQYF. The CDR3 bases are TGCAGCGTCGGCGGATGGGCCTCCTACGAGCAGTACTTC.

V gene TRBV29-1 combines with J gene TRBJ2-1, with D possibly called TRBD1 or TRBD2 (6 bases each). CDR1 is SQVTM, CDR2 ANQGSEA, per germline. The length of the CDR3 is 17 residues. Trimming took 8 bases from V and 8 from J, leaving 31 bases between them. This CDR3 is CSSLPGLPGAGRDEQFF. The CDR3 DNA sequence: TGCAGCTCCCTCCCGGGACTCCCAGGGGCCGGTAGGGATGAGCAGTTCTTC.